Each of the 22 T cell receptor beta chains below was sequenced from the same sample in a study of technical replicates of blood from several donors (dated by TCRdb to 2017 to 2019). Libraries were made using the immunoSEQ multiplex PCR assay. Here the immuneACCESS table is served through TCRdb, limited to in-frame sequences with V and J called. Missing clones are a known gap in these copies; in checked studies unresolved V genes cover under half, and the rest lacks a known reason. Here the sample has some 89,000 clones; about 95% occur a single time. The ten biggest clones cover 0.33% of the sample. What was sequenced was T cells isolated from PBMCs. The receptors come from a human donor in good health.

V is TRBV27 and J is TRBJ2-1; the match to TRBD1 covers 7 bases. The germline CDR1 and CDR2 sequences are MNHEY and SMNVEV (reference sequence). V was clipped by 6 bases and J by 9 bases; unmatched bases: 5. The length of the CDR3 is 12 residues. For the CDR3, the DNA is TGTGCCAGCAGCGACAGGGATGGTGAGCAGTTCTTC. This encodes CASSDRDGEQFF.

The V call is TRBV19, the J call TRBJ2-2, with TRBD2 as a possible D gene (6 bases). The V gene's germline CDR1 is LNHDA and CDR2 SQIVND (reference sequence). This CDR3 is built from 15 residues. V shed 6 bases and J shed 2 bases, with 13 bases lying between them. DNA for the CDR3: TGTGCCAGTAGCGGTCTGGCGGGAAACACCGGGGAGCTGTTTTTT. It translates to CASSGLAGNTGELFF. The full variable domain, rest sourced from reference TRBV19 and TRBJ2-2, is DGGITQSPKYLFRKEGQNVTLSCEQNLNHDAMYWYRQDPGQGLRLIYYSQIVNDFQKGDIAEGYSVSREKKESFPLTVTSAQKNPTAFYLCASSGLAGNTGELFFGEGSRLTVL.

The chain recombines TRBV19 with TRBJ2-1; 9 bases agree with TRBD2. V was pared by 0 bases and J by 2 bases, with 5 bases of the junction left unmatched. Looked up from germline, CDR1 is LNHDA and CDR2 is SQIVND (reference sequence). The length of the CDR3 is 17 residues. DNA for the CDR3: TGTGCCAGTAGTATAGACCCTAGCGGGATCACCTACAATGAGCAGTTCTTC. It codes for CASSIDPSGITYNEQFF.

The V gene is TRBV5-6, the J gene TRBJ2-7; TRBD1 matches 7 bases. The V gene end was trimmed by 2 bases and the J gene end by 6 bases; junction bases not matched to a gene: 20. The germline CDR1 and CDR2 sequences are SGHDT and YYEEEE. The length of the CDR3 is 18 residues. This CDR3 reads CASSFGSEGAFGAGEQYF. The CDR3 DNA is TGTGCCAGCAGCTTTGGTTCCGAGGGGGCCTTCGGCGCGGGCGAGCAGTACTTC.

The chain combines TRBV6-5 with TRBJ2-7; D is possibly TRBD1 (6 bases). This CDR3 spans 15 amino acids. In germline, CDR1 is MNHEY, CDR2 SVGAGI. V was trimmed by 0 bases and J by 4 bases, leaving 13 bases between them. The CDR3 sequence is CASSYSFAGEYEQYF. In DNA, the CDR3 is TGTGCCAGCAGTTACTCATTTGCAGGGGAGTACGAGCAGTACTTC.

The rearrangement uses TRBV7-2 and TRBJ2-1, with unresolved D. The CDR3 contains 13 residues. The germline V gene has CDR1 SGHTA and CDR2 FQGNSA. Trimming removed 3 bases at V and 5 bases at J, with 8 bases between. The CDR3 loop reads CASSLSGDNEQFF. In DNA, the CDR3 is TGTGCCAGCAGCTTGTCGGGTGACAATGAGCAGTTCTTC.

J is TRBJ2-1 and V is TRBV7-3, with 10 bases lining up with TRBD1. CDR3 length equals 15 residues. V lost 6 bases, J lost 6 bases, and 8 bases stayed unmatched. The V gene's germline CDR1 is SGHTA and CDR2 FQGTGA. Written as DNA, the CDR3 is TGTGCCAGCAGTCTCGGGGGGACAGGGGTCAATGAGCAGTTCTTC. Amino acid sequence: CASSLGGTGVNEQFF. Variable domain in full (rest from reference TRBV7-3 and TRBJ2-1): GAGVSQTPSNKVTEKGKYVELRCDPISGHTALYWYRQSLGQGPEFLIYFQGTGAADDSGLPNDRFFAVRPEGSVSTLKIQRTERGDSAVYLCASSLGGTGVNEQFFGPGTRLTVL.

This chain links TRBV27 with TRBJ2-2; D unclear. CDR3 size: 15 residues. Germline CDR1 and CDR2: MNHEY and SMNVEV (reference sequence). Trimming removed 2 bases from V and 6 bases from J, with 13 bases in between. For the CDR3, the DNA is TGTGCCAGCAGTTTAGGCGGTTATGATGCCGGGGAGCTGTTTTTT. The encoded protein is CASSLGGYDAGELFF.

This clone was seen a single time. V usage is TRBV7-3 and J usage is TRBJ2-7; TRBD2 agrees at 7 bases. V shed 3 bases and J 2 bases; nucleotides not matched to a gene: 7. Germline V gene lookup returns CDR1 SGHTA and CDR2 FQGTGA. This CDR3 has 15 amino acids. CDR3 nucleotide sequence: TGTGCCAGCAGCTTTGGCGGGAGCGGCGCCTACGAGCAGTACTTC. Translation gives CASSFGGSGAYEQYF. Variable domain in full (rest from reference TRBV7-3 and TRBJ2-7): GAGVSQTPSNKVTEKGKYVELRCDPISGHTALYWYRQSLGQGPEFLIYFQGTGAADDSGLPNDRFFAVRPEGSVSTLKIQRTERGDSAVYLCASSFGGSGAYEQYFGPGTRLTVT.

This chain connects TRBV30 to TRBJ2-7; D might be TRBD2 (6 bases). The CDR3 is 15 residues long. Per the germline V gene, CDR1 is GTSNPN and CDR2 is SVGIG (reference sequence). Trimming took off 0 bases at V and 0 bases at J, with 12 bases between the two ends. CDR3 sequence (DNA): TGTGCCTGGAGTGTACAAGCGGGCCTCTCCTACGAGCAGTACTTC. This sequence encodes CAWSVQAGLSYEQYF.

The chain joins TRBV28 to TRBJ2-5; perhaps TRBD1 as D (6 bases). V lost 3 bases, J lost 5 bases, and 10 bases lay in between. The CDR3 consists of 13 residues. Germline values: CDR1 MDHEN, CDR2 SYDVKM. Written as DNA, the CDR3 is TGTGCCAGCAGTTTTGCAGGGGACGAGACCCAGTACTTC. This sequence encodes CASSFAGDETQYF.

The CDR3 is CASSLTWDSRGTIYF. The CDR3 coding sequence is TGTGCCAGCAGCTTAACGTGGGACAGTCGTGGCACCATATATTTT. The V and J genes are TRBV7-2 and TRBJ1-3; TRBD1 aligns across 7 bases. This CDR3 is built from 15 residues. V shed 2 bases, J shed 9 bases, and the junction held 10 bases outside the gene matches. Germline lookup yields CDR1 SGHTA and CDR2 FQGNSA.

This chain uses TRBV27 with TRBJ1-1; D not certain. CDR1 and CDR2 from the germline V gene are MNHEY and SMNVEV (reference sequence). Trimming pared 1 base from V and 5 bases from J, leaving 8 bases between. This CDR3 has 13 residues. The CDR3 DNA reads as TGTGCCAGCAGTTTATTGGAGGGAACTGAAGCTTTCTTT. Its protein product is CASSLLEGTEAFF.

V gene TRBV27 combines with J gene TRBJ1-2; 12 bases match TRBD1. Looked up from germline, CDR1 is MNHEY and CDR2 is SMNVEV (reference sequence). The trim removed 3 bases at V and 4 bases at J, leaving 15 bases unmatched. This CDR3 is built from 19 residues. CDR3: CASSFRSGTGGGRPYGYTF. In DNA form, the CDR3 reads TGTGCCAGCAGTTTCCGCTCCGGGACAGGGGGCGGTAGGCCCTATGGCTACACCTTC.

The chain employs TRBV19 and TRBJ2-1; D is possibly TRBD1 (5 bases). This CDR3 is 11 amino acids long. Germline CDR1 is LNHDA and CDR2 is SQIVND (reference sequence). V was cut by 10 bases and J by 6 bases, with 10 bases left in between. CDR3: CATRASNEQFF. The CDR3 DNA reads as TGTGCCACCAGGGCTTCCAATGAGCAGTTCTTC. Looking up the rest from reference TRBV19 and TRBJ2-1 gives the full variable domain: DGGITQSPKYLFRKEGQNVTLSCEQNLNHDAMYWYRQDPGQGLRLIYYSQIVNDFQKGDIAEGYSVSREKKESFPLTVTSAQKNPTAFYLCATRASNEQFFGPGTRLTVL.

The rearrangement joins TRBV4-1 to TRBJ2-1; D is ambiguous. CDR1 and CDR2 from the germline V gene are MGHRA and YSYEKL. CDR3 length equals 14 residues. V shed 1 base and J shed 4 bases, with 8 bases lying between them. The CDR3 loop is CASSQVLRYNEQFF. Here the CDR3 DNA reads TGCGCCAGCAGCCAAGTCTTGCGGTACAATGAGCAGTTCTTC.

This clone showed up just once. The chain is built from TRBV5-1 and TRBJ2-7; 13 nucleotides agree with TRBD2. The CDR3 sequence is 15 residues long. Germline V gene data show CDR1 as SGHRS and CDR2 as YFSETQ. After removal of 2 bases from V and 5 bases from J, the junction contained 4 bases not matched to a gene. CDR3 protein: CASSLGTSGAHEQYF. Written as DNA, the CDR3 is TGCGCCAGCAGCTTAGGGACTAGCGGGGCCCACGAGCAGTACTTC.

The gene calls are TRBV6-4 and TRBJ1-5; 7 nucleotides line up with TRBD1. With 3 bases clipped from V and 6 bases from J, the junction kept 8 bases outside the gene matches. CDR1 is MRHNA, CDR2 SNTAGT, per germline. CDR3 length: 15 residues. The CDR3 loop reads CASSENRGNGQPQHF. CDR3 sequence (DNA): TGTGCCAGCAGTGAGAACAGGGGAAATGGTCAGCCCCAGCATTTT.

The V gene is TRBV6-1, the J gene TRBJ2-3, with TRBD2 matching over 13 bases. V trimming: 4 bases; J trimming: 2 bases; junction bases outside the gene matches: 9. Germline V CDR1 and CDR2: MNHNS, SASEGT. The CDR3 covers 18 residues. CDR3 amino acids: CASSAHIGLAGDTDTQYF. The CDR3 DNA reads as TGTGCCAGCAGTGCCCACATAGGACTAGCGGGGGACACAGATACGCAGTATTTT.

The chain employs TRBV20-1 and TRBJ2-3; D is unresolved. Germline V lookup: CDR1 DFQATT, CDR2 SNEGSKA (reference sequence). V gave up 6 bases and J gave up 5 bases, with 9 bases separating them. The CDR3 extends over 11 amino acids. The CDR3 reads CSAPPLDTQYF. In nucleotides, the CDR3 is TGCAGTGCCCCCCCATTAGATACGCAGTATTTT.

V is TRBV9 and J is TRBJ1-1; D gene unclear. The CDR3 sequence is 13 residues long. V lost 1 base and J 0 bases, leaving 4 bases between the germline ends. The germline V gene encodes CDR1 SGDLS and CDR2 YYNGEE. CDR3 sequence (DNA): TGTGCCAGCAGCGTAAGAGTGAACACTGAAGCTTTCTTT. This sequence encodes CASSVRVNTEAFF. The entire variable domain, with the rest obtained from reference TRBV9 and TRBJ1-1, is as follows: DSGVTQTPKHLITATGQRVTLRCSPRSGDLSVYWYQQSLDQGLQFLIQYYNGEERAKGNILERFSAQQFPDLHSELNLSSLELGDSALYFCASSVRVNTEAFFGQGTRLTVV.

This clone was seen once. The rearrangement uses TRBV19 and TRBJ1-2; D is possibly TRBD1 (5 bases). Germline V gene data show CDR1 as LNHDA and CDR2 as SQIVND (reference sequence). V lost 5 bases and J lost 0, with 13 bases in between. There are 15 residues in the CDR3. CDR3 sequence reads: CASSSKTATNYGYTF. The CDR3 DNA is TGTGCCAGTAGTTCCAAGACAGCAACTAACTATGGCTACACCTTC.